This TCR beta chain appears in the sequencing data of a study of radiotherapy plus CTLA-4 blockade in lung cancer. About the study: Objective responses occurred in approximately 18% of patients; around 30% had disease control. Study outcomes and limitations: Expansion of tumor-derived TCR clones was observed in blood after radiotherapy plus ipilimumab. Early shifts in blood T cell clones, with interferon-beta, reportedly predicted response best.

The CDR3 consists of 15 residues. V shed 5 bases and J shed 13 bases, with 27 bases lying between them. Germline loops: CDR1 MNHEY, CDR2 SVGAGI. On this clone itself: The antigen remains undetermined.

The data were produced by immunoSEQ multiplex PCR, yet TCRdb's version contains in-frame clones alone and is incomplete. The profile shows roughly 30,000 clones, roughly three quarters of them singletons. Those patients who had chemo-refractory metastatic non-small-cell lung cancer were given focal radiation along with CTLA-4 blockade through ipilimumab. The TCR was taken from a human donor with non-small cell lung cancer that progressed on radiotherapy plus ipilimumab. Sample: peripheral blood, taken from a patient treated with radiotherapy plus ipilimumab. The chain combines TRBV6-5 with TRBJ2-7; D gene uncertain. This CDR3 is CASSPNPTPELSKYF. Written as DNA, the CDR3 is TGTGCCAGCAGTCCCAACCCAACGCCGGAACTAAGCAAATACTTC.